The next 29 T cell receptor beta chains were all read from a single sample in a study of neoadjuvant nivolumab and ipilimumab in lung cancer. Sequenced by immunoSEQ multiplex PCR; TCRdb stores in-frame clones only, minus some. The data hold tens of thousands of clones, with approximately 90% observed a single time. Here the sequenced sample was blood, taken before neoadjuvant nivolumab, alone or with ipilimumab. Source of these receptors: an adult with non-small cell lung cancer. Some clones in this sample may be carry-over from other donors' samples.

The chain's CDR3 is CAWISPWAGYGYTF. As DNA, the CDR3 is TGTGCCTGGATCTCTCCTTGGGCTGGCTATGGCTACACCTTC. This rearrangement joins TRBV30 to TRBJ1-2; D gene unclear. With 4 bases removed from V and 4 bases from J, the gap between germline ends came to 16 bases. Germline CDR1 is GTSNPN and CDR2 is SVGIG (reference sequence). The CDR3 is 14 amino acids.

This rearrangement joins TRBV27 to TRBJ2-4; 9 nucleotides match TRBD1. Per the germline V gene, CDR1 is MNHEY and CDR2 is SMNVEV (reference sequence). With V trimmed by 5 bases and J by 6 bases, 5 bases remained unmatched. CDR3 length: 14 amino acids. In DNA, the CDR3 is TGTGCCAGCAGTCAAGGACAGGGGAGAAACATTCAGTACTTC. Protein: CASSQGQGRNIQYF.

This clone was picked up one time. This chain uses TRBV11-2 with TRBJ2-3; 7 nucleotides align to TRBD1. Germline V lookup: CDR1 SGHAT, CDR2 FQNNGV. J gave up 1 base and V 7 bases, and 2 bases lay outside the gene matches. The CDR3 is made up of 13 amino acids. CDR3 sequence reads: CASNTGGTDTQYF. The CDR3 nucleotides read TGTGCCAGCAATACAGGGGGCACAGATACGCAGTATTTT.

The chain carries TRBV7-9 and TRBJ2-5; 7 bases line up with TRBD2. This CDR3 has 15 residues. Germline CDR1 SEHNR, CDR2 FQNEAQ (reference sequence). Trimming took 0 bases from V and 4 from J; bases not matched to a gene: 5. CDR3 residues: CASSLAKASGETQYF. Here the CDR3 DNA reads TGTGCCAGCAGCTTAGCGAAAGCTAGCGGAGAGACCCAGTACTTC.

The chain uses TRBV14 and TRBJ2-7; D remains ambiguous. This CDR3 comprises 13 residues. CDR1 and CDR2 from the germline V gene are SGHDN and FVKESK. V gave up 0 bases and J gave up 4 bases, with 7 bases separating them. The CDR3 sequence: CASSQDMGYEQYF. CDR3 nucleotide sequence: TGTGCCAGCAGCCAAGATATGGGGTACGAGCAGTACTTC.

The V and J genes are TRBV11-2 and TRBJ1-1; D call uncertain. The ends were cut back, 0 bases at V and 5 bases at J, with 7 bases in the middle. This CDR3 is built from 13 residues. Per germline, CDR1 SGHAT and CDR2 FQNNGV. The CDR3 DNA is TGTGCCAGCAGCTTAGATGTGGGGACTGAAGCTTTCTTT. This sequence encodes CASSLDVGTEAFF.

This rearrangement joins TRBV5-1 to TRBJ2-1; possibly TRBD2 for D (6 bases). Germline CDR1 and CDR2: SGHRS and YFSETQ. V was trimmed by 4 bases and J by 2 bases, leaving 13 bases between them. This CDR3 has 15 residues. The CDR3 region is CASSTGGSTYNEQFF. In nucleotides, the CDR3 is TGCGCCAGCAGCACTGGAGGGAGTACCTACAATGAGCAGTTCTTC.

The V and J genes are TRBV11-2 and TRBJ1-2; D unclear. There are 14 residues in the CDR3. V was shortened by 0 bases and J by 4 bases, with 9 bases between the two germline ends. From germline, CDR1 is SGHAT and CDR2 FQNNGV. The CDR3 nucleotides are TGTGCCAGCAGCTTAGAGTCTGGCTTCTATGGCTACACCTTC. This sequence encodes CASSLESGFYGYTF.

This chain connects TRBV16 to TRBJ1-1, with a possible D match to TRBD1 (5 bases). The CDR3 totals 14 residues. The germline V and J ends were trimmed by 0 bases and 7 bases, with 12 bases remaining between them. Per germline, CDR1 KGHSY and CDR2 FQNENV. The CDR3 DNA follows: TGTGCCAGCAGCCAATCGGCAGGGAAGATTGAAGCTTTCTTT. Translation: CASSQSAGKIEAFF.

The chain joins TRBV5-1 to TRBJ2-1; perhaps D is TRBD1 or TRBD2 (5 bases each). The germline CDR1 and CDR2 sequences are SGHRS and YFSETQ. The CDR3 loop spans 16 amino acids. Trimming pared 6 bases from V and 7 bases from J, leaving 23 bases between. CDR3 amino acids: CASTPTGTPVGNEQFF. DNA for the CDR3: TGCGCCAGCACCCCTACCGGGACGCCGGTGGGGAATGAGCAGTTCTTC. The full variable domain, with the rest looked up from reference TRBV5-1 and TRBJ2-1, is KAGVTQTPRYLIKTRGQQVTLSCSPISGHRSVSWYQQTPGQGLQFLFEYFSETQRNKGNFPGRFSGRQFSNSRSEMNVSTLELGDSALYLCASTPTGTPVGNEQFFGPGTRLTVL.

The sample holds one count of this clone. The CDR3 region has the DNA TGCGCCAGCAGCTACGATGGGGTAGGCACTGAAGCTTTCTTT. It translates to CASSYDGVGTEAFF. The chain links TRBV5-1 to TRBJ1-1; D gene unclear. The CDR3 runs to 14 residues. V was shortened by 3 bases and J by 4 bases, with 13 bases between the two germline ends. In germline, CDR1 is SGHRS, CDR2 YFSETQ.

The rearrangement links TRBV11-2 to TRBJ2-7; 10 nucleotides align to TRBD1. CDR3 length: 14 residues. Germline CDR1 reads SGHAT; CDR2 reads FQNNGV. The V and J ends lost 5 bases and 5 bases, in that order; junction bases with no gene match: 6. The CDR3 DNA reads as TGTGCCAGCAGCACGGGACAGGGGCGCGACGAGCAGTACTTC. Its translation is CASSTGQGRDEQYF.

The chain carries TRBV18 and TRBJ2-1; D is perhaps TRBD2 (6 bases). V shed 3 bases and J shed 0 bases, with 9 bases lying between them. CDR3 length: 15 amino acids. Germline CDR1 KGHSH, CDR2 LQKENI. Here the CDR3 reads CASSPERASYNEQFF. The CDR3 DNA is TGTGCCAGCTCACCGGAGCGGGCCTCCTACAATGAGCAGTTCTTC.

The chain has TRBV7-8 and TRBJ2-5, with TRBD1 matching over 7 bases. Per the germline V gene, CDR1 is SGHVS and CDR2 is FQNEAQ. J gave up 4 bases and V 5 bases, and 13 bases lay outside the gene matches. The CDR3 has 16 residues. CDR3 sequence (DNA): TGTGCCAGCAGCCATAGCTGGCAGGGGGTTGGAGAGACCCAGTACTTC. Protein: CASSHSWQGVGETQYF.

The CDR3 bases are TGCGCCAGCAGCCGGGGAGGTAGCGGGAGTCGGACAGATACGCAGTATTTT. Protein product: CASSRGGSGSRTDTQYF. This rearrangement joins TRBV4-3 to TRBJ2-3; 9 bases align to TRBD2. CDR3 length: 17 amino acids. CDR1 is LGHNA, CDR2 YSLEER, per germline. J lost 3 bases, V lost 4 bases, and 11 bases had no gene match.

This clone showed up just once. The chain uses TRBV19 and TRBJ2-5; no reliable D call. Trimming cost V 6 bases and J 4 bases, with 21 bases left between them. CDR1 and CDR2 from the germline V gene are LNHDA and SQIVND (reference sequence). The CDR3 consists of 16 residues. The CDR3 DNA reads as TGTGCCAGTAGCTTTTTCTCCCCGGTGGTAGTAGAGACCCAGTACTTC. It translates to CASSFFSPVVVETQYF.

This chain uses TRBV5-5 with TRBJ2-2, with a tentative D call TRBD1 (6 bases). CDR3 length equals 16 residues. Germline assignment: CDR1 SGHKS and CDR2 YYEKEE (reference sequence). The V end lost 0 bases, the J end lost 5 bases, and 14 bases lay between the germline ends. The CDR3 sequence is CASSLVPGASTGELFF. As DNA, the CDR3 is TGTGCCAGCAGCTTGGTCCCAGGGGCGAGTACCGGGGAGCTGTTTTTT.

The J gene is TRBJ2-5, the V gene TRBV11-2, with a possible D match to TRBD1 (6 bases). The germline V and J ends were trimmed by 3 bases and 4 bases, with 12 bases remaining between them. This CDR3 region has 14 residues. The germline gives CDR1 SGHAT, CDR2 FQNNGV. The DNA for the CDR3 is TGTGCCAGCAGCTTCCAACAGGGAAGAGAGACCCAGTACTTC. It is translated as CASSFQQGRETQYF. The complete variable domain, with remaining parts taken from reference TRBV11-2 and TRBJ2-5, reads EAGVAQSPRYKIIEKRQSVAFWCNPISGHATLYWYQQILGQGPKLLIQFQNNGVVDDSQLPKDRFSAERLKGVDSTLKIQPAKLEDSAVYLCASSFQQGRETQYFGPGTRLLVL.

J is TRBJ1-4 and V is TRBV5-4; tentative D call: TRBD1 (5 bases). V dropped 5 bases and J dropped 0 bases, with 11 bases sitting between them. This CDR3 region has 15 residues. Germline V gene sequence: CDR1 SGHNT, CDR2 YYREEE (reference sequence). The CDR3 DNA sequence: TGTGCCAGCAGTGGGGACCGGGCAACTAATGAAAAACTGTTTTTT. Translated: CASSGDRATNEKLFF.

The rearrangement links TRBV4-1 to TRBJ2-7; D could derive from TRBD1 or TRBD2 (5 bases each). The germline V and J ends were trimmed by 6 bases and 3 bases, with 12 bases remaining between them. CDR3 length equals 13 residues. The V gene's germline CDR1 is MGHRA and CDR2 YSYEKL. The CDR3, as DNA: TGCGCCAGCAGTTGGGACCGAGACTACGAGCAGTACTTC. This codes for CASSWDRDYEQYF.

The gene calls are TRBV2 and TRBJ2-7; TRBD2 aligns across 8 bases. From germline, CDR1 is SNHLY and CDR2 FYNNEI. With 7 bases clipped from V and 4 bases from J, the junction kept 15 bases outside the gene matches. The CDR3 totals 16 residues. The CDR3 DNA reads as TGTGCCAGCACTCGCGGGGTAGGGGCGGGAGGTTACGAGCAGTACTTC. Encoded protein: CASTRGVGAGGYEQYF.

This chain joins TRBV19 and TRBJ2-1, with a weak D call TRBD1 (5 bases). From germline, CDR1 is LNHDA and CDR2 SQIVND (reference sequence). Trimming pared 6 bases from V and 3 bases from J, leaving 6 bases between. The CDR3 is 12 amino acids. The CDR3 sequence: CASSRDYNEQFF. CDR3 DNA sequence: TGTGCCAGTAGCAGGGACTACAATGAGCAGTTCTTC.

In this sample, this clone turned up once. The chain recombines TRBV2 with TRBJ2-7; 13 bases fit TRBD2. Germline V gene lookup returns CDR1 SNHLY and CDR2 FYNNEI. The CDR3 consists of 16 residues. Trimming cost V 6 bases and J 2 bases; bases outside gene matches: 7. CDR3 sequence reads: CASSHRLAGGTYEQYF. CDR3 nucleotide sequence: TGTGCCAGCAGCCATCGACTAGCGGGGGGAACCTACGAGCAGTACTTC.

The V and J genes are TRBV5-4 and TRBJ2-3; D unresolved. CDR1 and CDR2 (germline): SGHNT, YYREEE (reference sequence). This CDR3 has 13 amino acids. Trimming removed 1 base at V and 6 bases at J, with 9 bases between. The CDR3 spells CASSLPPADTQYF. CDR3 bases: TGTGCCAGCAGCTTGCCCCCCGCGGATACGCAGTATTTT. The whole variable domain, remainder taken from reference TRBV5-4 and TRBJ2-3, is ETGVTQSPTHLIKTRGQQVTLRCSSQSGHNTVSWYQQALGQGPQFIFQYYREEENGRGNFPPRFSGLQFPNYSSELNVNALELDDSALYLCASSLPPADTQYFGPGTRLTVL.

This chain links TRBV25-1 with TRBJ2-1; TRBD1 matches at 10 bases. The CDR3 totals 15 residues. Trimming at V came to 4 bases and at J to 7 bases, leaving 7 bases not matched to a gene. The germline CDR1 and CDR2 sequences are MGHDK and SYGVNS. The CDR3 DNA follows: TGTGCCAGCAGTGCGGCCGGGACAGGGGTAAATGAGCAGTTCTTC. Translation gives CASSAAGTGVNEQFF.

The chain joins TRBV18 to TRBJ2-5; D not certain. The CDR3 has 11 amino acids. CDR1 KGHSH and CDR2 LQKENI come from the germline V gene. Trimming removed 6 bases from V and 3 bases from J, with 5 bases in between. Here the CDR3 DNA reads TGTGCCAGCTCCTTTGAAGAGACCCAGTACTTC. This translates into CASSFEETQYF.

The chain employs TRBV7-6 and TRBJ1-5, with D hard to call. The ends were cut back, 0 bases at V and 4 bases at J, with 4 bases in the middle. Germline-derived CDR1 and CDR2 are SGHVS and FNYEAQ. The CDR3 is made up of 13 amino acids. The CDR3: CASSLAPNQPQHF. The DNA of the CDR3 is TGTGCCAGCAGCTTAGCCCCGAATCAGCCCCAGCATTTT.

This rearrangement joins TRBV7-8 to TRBJ2-3, with no clear D. Looked up from germline, CDR1 is SGHVS and CDR2 is FQNEAQ. The CDR3 spans 13 residues. Between the trimmed V and J ends, which lost 6 bases and 5 bases, there was a span of 12 bases. The CDR3 DNA follows: TGTGCCAGCAGTGCCCGGTGGGAAGATACGCAGTATTTT. Translating gives CASSARWEDTQYF.

V is TRBV29-1 and J is TRBJ2-1, with TRBD2 matching 13 bases. CDR1 SQVTM and CDR2 ANQGSEA come from the germline V gene. The CDR3 sequence is 16 residues long. Trimming cost V 4 bases and J 0 bases; bases outside gene matches: 3. The CDR3 loop reads CSVGGLAGASYNEQFF. In nucleotides, the CDR3 is TGCAGCGTTGGAGGACTAGCGGGAGCCTCCTACAATGAGCAGTTCTTC.